The rows below give T cell receptor beta chains drawn from one sample of a study of T cell responses to AZD1222 COVID-19 vaccine. Clones were read by immunoSEQ multiplex PCR, and TCRdb kept only the in-frame ones, dropping some. This table has more than 95,000 clones, more than 85% appearing once. The sample here was peripheral blood, taken on day 0 of AZD1222 vaccination. The receptors were gathered from an adult in good health. The CDR3 runs from the conserved cysteine through the conserved F or W. Fields, in order: J gene, D gene, clone size, V gene, CDR3 protein, CDR3 DNA. A D gene is named only where the DNA matches it firmly. Clone size, where shown, is once, few, many, or a class for clones that have expanded.

TRBJ1-2 NA NA TRBV9 CASSAPGTYTF TGTGCCAGCAGCGCCCCAGGGACCTACACCTTC
TRBJ2-2 TRBD2 NA TRBV7-2 CASSSGLANTGELFF TGTGCCAGCAGCTCGGGACTAGCGAACACCGGGGAGCTGTTTTTT
TRBJ1-5 NA NA TRBV19 CASSTRQPQPQHF TGTGCCAGTAGTACCCGACAACCTCAGCCCCAGCATTTT
TRBJ1-4 TRBD1 NA TRBV27 CASRLTGGGWEKLFF TGTGCCAGCAGGCTTACAGGGGGCGGGTGGGAAAAACTGTTTTTT
TRBJ1-5 TRBD1 NA TRBV7-9 CASSSPGTGFGSQPQHF TGTGCCAGCAGCTCACCCGGGACAGGGTTCGGAAGTCAGCCCCAGCATTTT
TRBJ2-2 NA NA TRBV5-6 CASSRLQHQNTGELFF TGTGCCAGCAGCAGGTTACAACACCAGAACACCGGGGAGCTGTTTTTT
TRBJ1-5 TRBD1 NA TRBV5-3 CARSPRWTKQGSHSNQPQHF TGTGCCAGAAGCCCCCGCTGGACTAAACAGGGGAGTCATAGCAATCAGCCCCAGCATTTT
TRBJ1-5 NA NA TRBV15 CATSRDQGNHQPQHF TGTGCCACCAGCAGAGATCAAGGGAACCATCAGCCCCAGCATTTT
TRBJ1-4 NA NA TRBV27 CASSGGLPTNEKLFF TGTGCCAGCAGTGGGGGGTTGCCAACTAATGAAAAACTGTTTTTT
TRBJ1-2 NA NA TRBV5-1 CASSLEVGAAYTF TGCGCCAGCAGCTTGGAAGTCGGGGCCGCCTACACCTTC
TRBJ1-1 NA NA TRBV5-1 CASSLAWGVNTEAFF TGCGCCAGCAGCTTGGCCTGGGGGGTGAACACTGAAGCTTTCTTT
TRBJ2-7 TRBD2 NA TRBV15 CATSSLRAGLAGEQYF TGTGCCACCAGCAGCCTAAGGGCCGGACTAGCGGGCGAGCAGTACTTC
TRBJ2-7 NA NA TRBV5-1 CASSLGGPRGGEQYF TGCGCCAGCAGCTTGGGAGGACCTAGGGGCGGCGAGCAGTACTTC
TRBJ1-4 TRBD1 few TRBV28 CASSPGQVGEKLFF TGTGCCAGCAGTCCCGGACAGGTCGGGGAAAAACTGTTTTTT
TRBJ1-5 NA NA TRBV5-1 CASSLAGGQEPQHF TGCGCCAGCAGCTTGGCGGGGGGCCAGGAGCCCCAGCATTTT
TRBJ1-5 NA NA TRBV30 CAWSKSFGNQPQHF TGTGCCTGGAGTAAGTCATTCGGGAATCAGCCCCAGCATTTT
TRBJ1-2 NA NA TRBV11-2 CASSLAPGPDYGYTF TGTGCCAGCAGCTTAGCGCCGGGGCCTGACTATGGCTACACCTTC
TRBJ1-1 NA NA TRBV3-1/TRBV3-2 CASSRTDRTFF TGTGCCAGCAGCCGTACGGACAGAACTTTCTTT
TRBJ1-6 NA NA TRBV4-3 CASSQQGGNNSPLHF TGCGCCAGCAGCCAACAGGGCGGCAATAATTCACCCCTCCACTTT
TRBJ2-7 NA NA TRBV7-2 CATRTTSYEQYF TGTGCCACCCGGACAACCTCCTACGAGCAGTACTTC
TRBJ2-3 TRBD2 once TRBV19 CASSILAELATQYF TGTGCCAGTAGTATCCTAGCGGAGCTGGCTACGCAGTATTTT
TRBJ1-6 NA NA TRBV11-2 CASTGIGGYNSPLHF TGTGCCAGCACCGGGATTGGAGGCTATAATTCACCCCTCCACTTT
TRBJ2-1 TRBD1 NA TRBV6-1 CASSDLGDRGRNEQFF TGTGCCAGCAGTGATCTCGGGGACAGGGGGCGTAATGAGCAGTTCTTC
TRBJ2-7 TRBD2 NA TRBV28 CASSFSGGVAVQYF TGTGCCAGCAGTTTTTCGGGGGGGGTAGCGGTGCAGTACTTC
TRBJ1-2 NA NA TRBV9 CASSVRGVDGYTF TGTGCCAGCAGCGTACGGGGGGTCGATGGCTACACCTTC
TRBJ1-5 NA NA TRBV12-3/TRBV12-4 CASSLVGEPQHF TGTGCCAGCAGTTTAGTAGGAGAGCCCCAGCATTTT
TRBJ2-7 NA NA TRBV6-1 CASSETRAGGEQYF TGTGCCAGCAGTGAAACCAGAGCCGGTGGGGAGCAGTACTTC
TRBJ1-4 NA NA TRBV5-1 CASRTQTTNEKLFF TGCGCCAGCAGGACACAGACAACTAATGAAAAACTGTTTTTT
TRBJ1-1 NA NA TRBV3-1/TRBV3-2 CASSHQRGTTEAFF TGTGCCAGCAGCCACCAAAGGGGGACCACTGAAGCTTTCTTT
TRBJ1-2 NA NA TRBV6-1 CASSEVGYYGYTF TGTGCCAGCAGTGAAGTAGGGTACTATGGCTACACCTTC
TRBJ2-5 TRBD1 NA TRBV29-1 CSVGRGGGEETQYF TGCAGCGTTGGTAGAGGGGGCGGAGAGGAGACCCAGTACTTC
TRBJ2-7 NA once TRBV28 CAATGTTRGGDSYEQYF TGTGCCGCTACAGGGACAACCAGGGGTGGGGATTCCTACGAGCAGTACTTC
TRBJ2-1 TRBD2 many TRBV7-9 CASSEDPLAGGPRNEQFF TGTGCCAGCAGCGAAGACCCTTTAGCGGGAGGGCCGAGAAATGAGCAGTTCTTC
TRBJ2-7 NA NA TRBV5-1 CASSSLADTYEQYF TGCGCCAGCAGCTCATTAGCGGACACCTACGAGCAGTACTTC
TRBJ1-2 NA few TRBV3-1/TRBV3-2 CASSQGYAGSDGYTF TGTGCCAGCAGCCAAGGATATGCAGGGTCGGATGGCTACACCTTC
TRBJ2-7 TRBD1 NA TRBV28 CASSSGTGLYEQYF TGTGCCAGCAGTTCCGGGACAGGGTTATACGAGCAGTACTTC
TRBJ2-3 NA NA TRBV5-1 CASSLEGPPTDTQYF TGCGCCAGCAGCTTGGAAGGGCCCCCCACAGATACGCAGTATTTT
TRBJ2-3 TRBD2 few TRBV9 CASSERGGSADTQYF TGTGCCAGCAGCGAACGGGGCGGGAGCGCAGATACGCAGTATTTT
TRBJ2-2 NA NA TRBV7-2 CASSLAINTGELFF TGTGCCAGCAGCTTAGCGATTAACACCGGGGAGCTGTTTTTT
TRBJ1-2 NA NA TRBV6-2/TRBV6-3 CASSLDWMSYGYTF TGTGCCAGCAGTCTCGACTGGATGTCCTATGGCTACACCTTC
TRBJ1-5 TRBD1 once TRBV13 CASSFRQGDNQPQHF TGTGCCAGCAGCTTTAGACAGGGCGACAATCAGCCCCAGCATTTT
TRBJ1-2 NA NA TRBV18 CASSPPEVYGYTF TGTGCCAGCTCACCACCGGAAGTGTATGGCTACACCTTC
TRBJ2-1 TRBD2 NA TRBV19 CASSREAGAGNNEQFF TGTGCCAGTAGTCGCGAGGCGGGAGCTGGTAACAATGAGCAGTTCTTC
TRBJ1-5 TRBD1 once TRBV6-5 CASRPGQGAGQPQHF TGTGCCAGCAGACCCGGACAGGGGGCAGGTCAGCCCCAGCATTTT
TRBJ1-1 NA few TRBV29-1 CSAGGAALTEAFF TGCAGCGCCGGGGGGGCGGCACTCACTGAAGCTTTCTTT
TRBJ1-2 NA NA TRBV7-2 CASSFSTQAGYGYTF TGTGCCAGCAGCTTCTCCACTCAGGCCGGTTATGGCTACACCTTC
TRBJ1-5 NA NA TRBV6-2/TRBV6-3 CASSTDRYQPQHF TGTGCCAGCAGTACAGACAGGTATCAGCCCCAGCATTTT
TRBJ2-5 TRBD2 few TRBV29-1 CSVEGIAGVVGETQYF TGCAGCGTTGAAGGGATAGCGGGAGTCGTCGGAGAGACCCAGTACTTC
TRBJ2-5 NA few TRBV6-2/TRBV6-3 CASSYGLPQETQYF TGTGCCAGCAGTTATGGTCTACCTCAAGAGACCCAGTACTTC
TRBJ1-4 NA NA TRBV28 CASRSRGSGETNEKLFF TGTGCCAGCAGATCCCGGGGCAGCGGGGAGACTAATGAAAAACTGTTTTTT
TRBJ2-5 TRBD2 once TRBV27 CASSTRLAGAGTQYF TGTGCCAGCAGTACAAGACTAGCGGGAGCGGGTACCCAGTACTTC
TRBJ2-7 NA NA TRBV19 CASSTEDSYEQYF TGTGCCAGTAGTACCGAGGACTCCTACGAGCAGTACTTC